This TCR beta chain was captured in a study of blood T cell repertoires in COVID-19. Profiled with immunoSEQ multiplex PCR; TCRdb holds only in-frame clones, not every one. Of approximately 250,000 clones detected, 70% to 90% appear once; the ten largest clones hold under 15%. Germline lookup yields CDR1 SGDLS and CDR2 YYNGEE. Trimming at V came to 1 base and at J to 0 bases, leaving 4 bases not matched to a gene. This CDR3 is built from 15 residues. The Seattle patients, enrolled during active infection, were followed longitudinally. The rearrangement joins TRBV9 to TRBJ2-7; 7 nucleotides agree with TRBD2. The receptor was isolated from a woman between 70 and 85 years old with COVID-19, enrolled during active disease. The sequencing input was peripheral blood. The CDR3 DNA sequence: TGTGCCAGCAGCGTATTGGCGGGGGTCTCCTACGAGCAGTACTTC. Amino acid sequence: CASSVLAGVSYEQYF.